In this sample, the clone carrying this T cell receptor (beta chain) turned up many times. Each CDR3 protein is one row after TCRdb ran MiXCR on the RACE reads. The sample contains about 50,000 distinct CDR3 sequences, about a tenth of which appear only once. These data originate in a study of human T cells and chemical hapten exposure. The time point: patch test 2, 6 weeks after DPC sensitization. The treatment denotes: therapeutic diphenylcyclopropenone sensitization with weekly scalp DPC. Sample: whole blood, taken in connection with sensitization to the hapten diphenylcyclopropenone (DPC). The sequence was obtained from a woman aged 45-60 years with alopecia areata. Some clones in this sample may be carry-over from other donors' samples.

CDR3 bases: TGTGCCAGCAGCTTAGGGGGGGCGCCGGCTTTCTTT. Protein product: CASSLGGAPAFF. J is TRBJ1-1 and V is TRBV7-6; possibly TRBD1 for D (6 bases). Trimming stripped 1 base from V and 11 bases from J, with 11 bases between. CDR1 is SGHVS, CDR2 FNYEAQ, per germline. This CDR3 contains 12 residues.